This TCR beta chain emerged from a study of T cells in Graves' hyperthyroidism and ophthalmopathy. Germline values: CDR1 LNHDA, CDR2 SQIVND (reference sequence). The junction had 12 bases not matched to a gene; V was cut back by 5 bases and J by 8 bases. The CDR3 has 16 residues. Using RNA transcripts as the source, TCR beta CDR3 regions were amplified. First-round RT-PCR with HTBI primers amplified the TCR CDR3 region. TCRdb re-called the multiplex PCR reads with MiXCR, one entry per CDR3 protein. The sample lists over 700,000 distinct CDR3 sequences, approximately 18% seen once, with over 15% in the top ten. From more than 8 ml of fresh peripheral blood, PBMCs were isolated.

This receptor was obtained from a woman aged 45-60 years with Graves' hyperthyroidism that later progressed to Graves' ophthalmopathy. The chain uses TRBV19 and TRBJ2-1; 10 bases are a match to TRBD2. Material for sequencing was blood. The CDR3 DNA reads TGTGCCAGTAGTGTAACGACGGGACTAGCGATCGATGAGCAGTTCTTC. This encodes CASSVTTGLAIDEQFF.